This TCR beta chain was sequenced in a study of blood T cell repertoires in COVID-19. Study at large: COVID-19 samples, acute and convalescent, were from the United States, Italy and Spain. PBMCs, B-cell-depleted T cells, or T cells provided the cDNA or gDNA that made up the material.

Germline V gene sequence: CDR1 SNHLY, CDR2 FYNNEI. The V end lost 4 bases, the J end lost 5 bases, and 2 bases lay between the germline ends. The CDR3 has 10 amino acids. How the authors handled the data: By means of reference gene primer amplification, nucleated cell counts were estimated. Assay used: immunoSEQ multiplex PCR; TCRdb lists only in-frame clones, some missing. V and J calls and clone size come straight from that table; D and trimming were deduced from the DNA. The data show over 20,000 clones, more than 90% seen once. This clone has only one observation. J is TRBJ1-1 and V is TRBV2; D gene ambiguous. This TCR was recovered from a woman in her 70s with active COVID-19. The source material was peripheral blood. The CDR3 reads CASSATEAFF. CDR3 bases: TGTGCCAGCAGTGCAACTGAAGCTTTCTTT.